This TCR beta chain emerged from a study of siplizumab effects on memory and regulatory T cells. Study-level results: Siplizumab cultures yielded proliferating Tregs whose suppressive function was not confirmed.

The table came from immunoSEQ multiplex PCR; TCRdb's copy has only in-frame clones and leaves some out. Here the sample spans 70,000 to 90,000 clones, 85% to 90% being singletons. Losses at the gene ends were 4 bases for V and 5 bases for J; bases not matched to a gene: 10. The CDR3 totals 15 residues. The germline CDR1 and CDR2 sequences are SGHRS and YFSETQ. On this clone: Its antigen is currently unknown. Other DNA sequences from this sample encode an identical CDR3 as well.

This clonotype originated in a human donor in good health. Sequencing was done on a sample of CD4+ T cells sorted from blood. J is TRBJ2-7 and V is TRBV5-1; 9 positions match TRBD1. CDR3 in amino acids: CASSQGGTGNNEQYF. DNA of the CDR3: TGCGCCAGCAGCCAAGGCGGGACAGGGAACAACGAGCAGTACTTC.